The clone carrying this T cell receptor beta chain appeared a few times. In the authors' methods: Reference gene primer amplification gave estimated nucleated cell counts. Assay: immunoSEQ multiplex PCR; the TCRdb copy retains only in-frame clones and omits some. For V, J and clone size, that table is used; D and trimming come from the DNA. The profile shows roughly 260,000 clones, 88% of them singletons. The sample comes from a study of blood T cell repertoires in COVID-19. Overall study: Donors in the United States, Italy and Spain gave samples during acute or convalescent COVID-19. In each case, the material was cDNA or gDNA derived from T cells, B-cell-depleted T cells, or PBMCs.

Material for sequencing was peripheral blood. This receptor was taken from a middle-aged woman who had recovered from COVID-19.

The CDR3 nucleotides read TGTGCCAGCAGTTTTCAGGCTGAGCCCCCGTACAATGAGCAGTTCTTC. It translates to CASSFQAEPPYNEQFF. The chain combines TRBV27 with TRBJ2-1; D remains unclear. Germline V gene data show CDR1 as MNHEY and CDR2 as SMNVEV (reference sequence). Trimming removed 3 bases from V and 4 bases from J, with 16 bases in between. This CDR3 is built from 16 residues.